This T cell receptor (beta chain) was recorded in a study of T cells expressing NK-cell markers (dated by TCRdb to 2020 to 2021). About the full investigation: Three sorted T-cell subsets (CD3+CD56+NKG2C+, CD3+CD56+NKG2C- and CD3+CD56-NKG2C+) from seven to nine donors had their TCR beta-chain repertoires profiled. Among the eight sequenced donors, only one was HCMV-seronegative, while the other seven were HCMV-seropositive. Sequencing of the libraries produced 2 x 150 bp reads on Illumina HiSeq 2000/2500, MiSeq or NextSeq. Randomly selected healthy volunteers, three men and five women, were used as the eight sequenced donors.

Beyond this particular receptor, the publication reports: Whether the expanded NKG2C-expressing T cell clones were specific for HCMV antigens remained unclear. Those dominant clonotypes were again the most abundant among CD3+CD56-NKG2C+ cells in a few donors, at about 25-65%. In about six donors, the dominant CD3+CD56+NKG2C+ clonotypes were found to rank among the top 10 CD8+ clonotypes and to make up about 1.0-7.5% of CD8+ T cells.

The CDR3 runs 15 amino acids, cysteine and phenylalanine included. No DNA is recorded. From a lookup of the germline V gene, CDR1 and CDR2 are KGHSH and LQKENI. A commercial ELISA kit detecting HCMV-specific IgG in serum was used to determine HCMV serostatus. Ficoll density gradient centrifugation was used to isolate peripheral blood mononuclear cells from blood. Sequencing relied on an Illumina HiSeq 2000. TCR beta cDNA libraries were prepared using 5'RACE template switching, which introduced a universal primer site and unique molecular identifiers. cDNA synthesis was primed from the TCR beta constant segment, followed by two successive PCR amplification steps. The published analysis was carried out like this. Reads were demultiplexed and grouped by UMI with MIGEC, and clonotypes were assembled and quantified with MiTCR. To remove erroneous sequences, TCR cDNA sequences were retained only when supported by two or more reads. The tcR package was used for downstream repertoire analysis, with clonotypes matched between fractions based on CDR3 nucleotide sequence plus V segment. Antigen specificity was annotated against VDJdb with VDJmatch, allowing one amino acid substitution in CDR3. After the reads were reprocessed by TCRdb, one entry was made per CDR3 protein sequence, with no DNA. TCRdb's processing, not the study's, gives the V and J calls here. The sample's table covers about 170,000 distinct CDR3 sequences. The ten largest clonotypes hold roughly 21% of the sample.

Worth noting for this clonotype: Its cognate antigen has yet to be identified.

The rearranged chain carries TRBV18 and TRBJ2-3; TCRdb's D call, TRBD1, is unchecked because there is no DNA. Sequencing used blood T cells: a sorted CD56 or NKG2C T cell subset, CD4+ or CD8+ T cells, or bulk PBMC T cells (not recorded which). The sequence derives from a man aged 18-69 years in good health. CDR3 sequence: CASSNAGSDTDTQYF.